This passage covers 21 T cell receptor beta chains from one sample sequenced in a study of T cells during gluten challenge in celiac disease. Multiplexed primers for every TRA and TRB V gene were used across three nested PCRs per cell. One entry per CDR3 protein, called by TCRdb with MiXCR from the single-cell sequencing reads. In the table there are 150 to 200 distinct CDR3 sequences, roughly three fifths of which are singletons. Sequences were derived from gluten-specific CD4+ T cells sorted from the duodenum using tetramers, sampled at baseline or on day 14 of gluten challenge (not recorded which). Receptor source: a female donor with celiac disease.

This chain joins TRBV7-2 and TRBJ2-7; TRBD1 matches at 9 bases. Germline CDR1 SGHTA, CDR2 FQGNSA. There are 15 residues in the CDR3. V trimming: 2 bases; J trimming: 6 bases; junction bases outside the gene matches: 8. The CDR3 spells CASSLWGQGEGEQYF. The DNA of the CDR3 is TGTGCCAGCAGCTTATGGGGACAGGGTGAAGGCGAGCAGTACTTC.

This clonotype rates as hyperexpanded. The V gene is TRBV5-1, the J gene TRBJ1-2; 9 nucleotides agree with TRBD1. Trimming cost V 0 bases and J 8 bases; bases outside gene matches: 14. Germline CDR1 and CDR2: SGHRS and YFSETQ. The CDR3 consists of 17 residues. The CDR3 nucleotides are TGCGCCAGCAGCTTGGCCGGGGGACAGGGCGTTGTGGGAGGCTACACCTTC. It translates to CASSLAGGQGVVGGYTF.

The chain recombines TRBV19 with TRBJ2-3; 8 bases align to TRBD1. Unmatched junction bases numbered 13, after V lost 5 bases and J lost 6 bases. This CDR3 spans 16 amino acids. Germline V gene data show CDR1 as LNHDA and CDR2 as SQIVND (reference sequence). CDR3 region: CASSPRTGWATDTQYF. The DNA of the CDR3 is TGTGCCAGTAGTCCCCGGACAGGGTGGGCAACCGATACGCAGTATTTT. The entire variable domain, with the rest obtained from reference TRBV19 and TRBJ2-3, is as follows: DGGITQSPKYLFRKEGQNVTLSCEQNLNHDAMYWYRQDPGQGLRLIYYSQIVNDFQKGDIAEGYSVSREKKESFPLTVTSAQKNPTAFYLCASSPRTGWATDTQYFGPGTRLTVL.

The J gene is TRBJ2-5, the V gene TRBV29-1; D is tentatively TRBD1 or TRBD2 (5 bases each). The germline CDR1 and CDR2 sequences are SQVTM and ANQGSEA. V lost 7 bases and J 5 bases, leaving 23 bases between the germline ends. This CDR3 has 15 residues. CDR3 sequence reads: CSASPGEGWGETQYF. In DNA form, the CDR3 reads TGCAGCGCTTCTCCGGGCGAAGGCTGGGGGGAGACCCAGTACTTC.

Judged by abundance, this clonotype is hyperexpanded. The chain joins TRBV12-3 or TRBV12-4 to TRBJ1-5, with D possibly being TRBD1 (6 bases). Deletions cut 10 bases from V and 0 bases from J, with 13 bases between. The CDR3 spans 14 residues. The CDR3 loop reads CATRTAYSNQPQHF. In DNA, the CDR3 is TGTGCCACACGGACAGCTTATAGCAATCAGCCCCAGCATTTT.

This clonotype was observed a handful of times. The chain couples TRBV5-6 to TRBJ2-2; no clear D. Trimming cost V 2 bases and J 7 bases, with 9 bases left between them. Germline lookup yields CDR1 SGHDT and CDR2 YYEEEE. CDR3 length: 13 amino acids. CDR3 amino acids: CASSFGVSGELFF. CDR3 DNA: TGTGCCAGCAGCTTTGGTGTTAGCGGGGAGCTGTTTTTT.

By its share, this clonotype is large. CDR3 nucleotide sequence: TGTGCCAGCAGCATAATAGCGGGGGGGCCCCCAGATACGCAGTATTTT. Translated: CASSIIAGGPPDTQYF. The chain links TRBV7-2 to TRBJ2-3; 11 nucleotides align to TRBD2. V lost 5 bases to trimming and J lost 4 bases; unmatched junction nucleotides: 8. The CDR3 covers 16 residues. Germline V lookup: CDR1 SGHTA, CDR2 FQGNSA.

The chain uses TRBV20-1 and TRBJ1-3, with D unclear. This CDR3 comprises 13 residues. Trimming removed 3 bases at V and 4 bases at J, with 10 bases between. CDR1 is DFQATT and CDR2 is SNEGSKA in the germline V gene (reference sequence). CDR3 sequence: CSASPAPGNTIYF. The CDR3 bases are TGCAGTGCTAGCCCCGCCCCAGGAAACACCATATATTTT.

By proportion, this clonotype is hyperexpanded (1% or more). This chain connects TRBV5-1 to TRBJ2-7; TRBD2 aligns across 10 bases. CDR3 size: 13 residues. V lost 2 bases to trimming and J lost 6 bases; unmatched junction nucleotides: 2. Germline V gene data show CDR1 as SGHRS and CDR2 as YFSETQ. CDR3 sequence reads: CASSFGTSVEQYF. The CDR3 DNA is TGCGCCAGCAGCTTCGGGACTAGCGTCGAGCAGTACTTC.

This clonotype is categorized as large. The chain recombines TRBV4-2 with TRBJ1-4; a weak D match, TRBD1 (6 bases). Per germline, CDR1 LGHNA and CDR2 YNFKEQ. Trimming stripped 4 bases from V and 8 bases from J, with 17 bases between. This CDR3 is built from 15 residues. The CDR3 spells CASSRGEGEREKLFF. The CDR3 region has the DNA TGTGCCAGCAGCCGGGGGGAGGGGGAGAGAGAAAAACTGTTTTTT.

The chain is built from TRBV4-1 and TRBJ2-7, with D unclear. V lost 0 bases, J lost 3 bases, and 15 bases lay in between. The CDR3 length is 16 residues. CDR1 is MGHRA and CDR2 is YSYEKL in the germline V gene. DNA for the CDR3: TGCGCCAGCAGCCAAGACGCACAGCCCAGTCTCTACGAGCAGTACTTC. It codes for CASSQDAQPSLYEQYF.

This clonotype has more than one count but fewer than ten. The genes are TRBV20-1 and TRBJ1-1, with unresolved D. Trimming pared 6 bases from V and 1 base from J, leaving 9 bases between. The germline CDR1 and CDR2 sequences are DFQATT and SNEGSKA (reference sequence). CDR3 length: 12 amino acids. The CDR3 here is CSAKSGNTEAFF. CDR3 sequence (DNA): TGCAGTGCCAAATCCGGGAACACTGAAGCTTTCTTT.

This chain connects TRBV5-4 to TRBJ1-2; D call uncertain. V was trimmed by 0 bases and J by 4 bases, leaving 7 bases between them. Per the germline V gene, CDR1 is SGHNT and CDR2 is YYREEE (reference sequence). The CDR3 is 13 residues long. The CDR3 DNA follows: TGTGCCAGCAGCTTGGCCTCGGGCTATGGCTACACCTTC. It specifies CASSLASGYGYTF.

The chain uses TRBV20-1 and TRBJ2-3; D perhaps matches TRBD1 (5 bases). Germline CDR1 reads DFQATT; CDR2 reads SNEGSKA (reference sequence). V was pared by 4 bases and J by 6 bases, with 17 bases between. CDR3 length: 14 amino acids. As DNA, the CDR3 is TGCAGTGCTACCCGACAGCTAGGTGGTGATACGCAGTATTTT. Its translation: CSATRQLGGDTQYF.

The chain combines TRBV7-2 with TRBJ2-1; TRBD1 agrees at 10 bases. The germline V gene has CDR1 SGHTA and CDR2 FQGNSA. The CDR3 runs 15 residues. Trimming removed 5 bases from V and 8 bases from J; junction bases left unmatched: 9. The CDR3 loop reads CASSIRTGGVDEQFF. The CDR3 region has the DNA TGTGCCAGCAGCATACGGACAGGGGGGGTCGATGAGCAGTTCTTC.

This clonotype is deemed hyperexpanded. The genes are TRBV5-6 and TRBJ1-2, with D unresolved. Trimming cost V 1 base and J 3 bases, with 7 bases left between them. Per germline, CDR1 SGHDT and CDR2 YYEEEE. This CDR3 has 13 residues. The CDR3 spells CASSLSQDYGYTF. The DNA of the CDR3 is TGTGCCAGCAGCTTGTCGCAGGACTATGGCTACACCTTC.

The V call is TRBV20-1, the J call TRBJ2-3; D is ambiguous. V was trimmed by 3 bases and J by 6 bases, leaving 13 bases between them. Germline lookup yields CDR1 DFQATT and CDR2 SNEGSKA (reference sequence). This CDR3 has 13 residues. CDR3 nucleotide sequence: TGCAGTGCTAGTTATCAACTTGGGGATACGCAGTATTTT. Translated, it gives CSASYQLGDTQYF.

This clonotype showed up just a few times. Here the CDR3 reads CASSQTSFGELFF. As DNA, the CDR3 is TGTGCCAGTAGCCAAACTAGTTTCGGGGAGCTGTTTTTT. This rearrangement joins TRBV19 to TRBJ2-2, with D possibly TRBD2 on 5 matching bases. The CDR3 covers 13 residues. Trimming took off 6 bases at V and 7 bases at J, with 12 bases between the two ends. Germline V gene sequence: CDR1 LNHDA, CDR2 SQIVND (reference sequence). Full variable domain (remainder filled in from reference TRBV19 and TRBJ2-2): DGGITQSPKYLFRKEGQNVTLSCEQNLNHDAMYWYRQDPGQGLRLIYYSQIVNDFQKGDIAEGYSVSREKKESFPLTVTSAQKNPTAFYLCASSQTSFGELFFGEGSRLTVL.

The chain links TRBV6-2 or TRBV6-3 to TRBJ1-5; D is ambiguous. CDR1 and CDR2 (germline): MNHEY, SVGEGT. V was shortened by 6 bases and J by 5 bases, with 8 bases between the two germline ends. CDR3 length: 12 residues. CDR3 bases: TGTGCCAGCAGGAGGTGGGATCAGCCCCAGCATTTT. It codes for CASRRWDQPQHF.

Remarks on this clonotype: This may come from a read error, since a much larger clone is one base off. This sequence joins TRBV10-1 and TRBJ1-3; D unclear. CDR1 and CDR2 (germline): WNHNN, SYGVQD (reference sequence). CDR3 length: 15 amino acids. V shed 6 bases and J shed 2 bases, with 14 bases lying between them. Here the CDR3 DNA reads TGCGCCAGCAGGCCATGGGAGCAAGCTGGAAACACCATATATTTT. This codes for CASRPWEQAGNTIYF.

This clonotype is hyperexpanded by share. The DNA of the CDR3 is TGCAGTGCTAGATCCACGACAGGGGATAATTCACCCCTCCACTTT. The encoded protein is CSARSTTGDNSPLHF. The chain links TRBV20-1 to TRBJ1-6; 8 nucleotides match TRBD1. This CDR3 is 15 amino acids long. V gave up 2 bases and J gave up 5 bases; unmatched junction bases: 5. The germline CDR1 and CDR2 sequences are DFQATT and SNEGSKA (reference sequence).